Listed here is a single T cell receptor (beta chain). The sample originates from a study of shared clonotypes between healthy human individuals. TCRdb's copy holds only in-frame clones and misses some; the assay was immunoSEQ multiplex PCR. Of about 2,100,000 clones listed, about 93% are singletons. Naive CD8 populations comprised CD45RO-negative cells positively selected for CCR7, excluding terminally differentiated effector memory CD45RA+ cells. The CDR3 is made up of 17 amino acids. The V end was cut by 6 bases, the J end by 4 bases, with 25 bases between. Germline V gene data show CDR1 as MDHEN and CDR2 as SYDVKM.

The receptor comes from a man in his late teens or twenties in good health. Some clones in this sample may be carry-over from other donors' samples. The chain is built from TRBV28 and TRBJ2-7; D is perhaps TRBD1 or TRBD2 (6 bases each). Sequenced input: naive CD8+ T cells from PBMCs. For the CDR3, the DNA is TGTGCCAGCAGCACTGGGACGGACAGCGGGCCTGTTTACGAGCAGTACTTC. It encodes CASSTGTDSGPVYEQYF. Variable domain in full (rest from reference TRBV28 and TRBJ2-7): DVKVTQSSRYLVKRTGEKVFLECVQDMDHENMFWYRQDPGLGLRLIYFSYDVKMKEKGDIPEGYSVSREKKERFSLILESASTNQTSMYLCASSTGTDSGPVYEQYFGPGTRLTVT.